This TCR beta chain was identified during a study of B cell selection in AIRE deficiency. Points from the study as a whole: TCRbeta-only data showed roughly two fifths of shared healthy Treg sequences in healthy Tconv. CDR3s were shorter in shared Treg sequences, reflecting few non-templated nucleotide insertions.

The sorted conventional CD4 T cells were gated as CD4+CD127+. Controls came from healthy donors unrelated to patients. This clone was detected once. The antigen is unknown. V trimming: 4 bases; J trimming: 9 bases; junction bases outside the gene matches: 8. The CDR3 sequence is 14 residues long. Germline V CDR1 and CDR2: SGHTA, FQGNSA. Assay: immunoSEQ multiplex PCR; the TCRdb copy retains only in-frame clones and omits some. This repertoire shows about 24,000 clones, roughly 95% found once; its top ten account for less than 0.2%. The gene calls are TRBV7-2 and TRBJ2-1; 8 nucleotides align to TRBD2. The receptor comes from a human donor in good health. The sequencing input was CD4+CD127+ conventional T cells sorted from PBMCs. CDR3 amino acids: CASSSPTSGGEQFF. The CDR3 DNA sequence: TGTGCCAGCAGCTCCCCTACTAGCGGCGGTGAGCAGTTCTTC.